The T cell receptor (beta chain) described here comes from a study of CXCR3-negative and CXCR3-positive naive CD8 T cells. Study findings and constraints: Within a donor, both naive subsets shared TRBV-TRBJ usage, unlike memory cells. CXCR3-positive naive cells had TRB CDR3s that were more hydrophobic than CXCR3-negative naive cells had.

Points on this clonotype: Its antigen remains unknown.

Every CD8+ subset sample held a few hundred thousand flow-sorted cells, done in triplicate. Germline CDR1 and CDR2: ENHRY and SYGVKD. The CDR3 is 14 residues long. UMI labels and 5' RACE were used to prepare the TRB cDNA libraries. TCRdb reprocessed the 5' RACE reads and keeps a single row for each CDR3 protein, giving no DNA. This sample's table reports about 84,000 distinct CDR3 sequences. The chain employs TRBV10-3 and TRBJ2-3; the TRBD2 assignment by TCRdb is unverifiable without DNA. The sequence came from a human donor in good health. Some clones in this sample may be carry-over from other donors' samples. The sequencing sample was made of naive CXCR3+ CD8+ T cells from blood. As for subset: CD45RO-CCR7+CD27+CD95- naive CD8+ T cells expressing CXCR3 (TNR3+). CDR3: CAITAGEATDTQYF.